This TCR beta chain stems from a study of beta chain features in type 1 diabetes. The study, taken as a whole, reports: A moderate, significant TCRB CDR3 shortening appeared in type 1 diabetes across four CD4+ subsets. No resolution was reached here on whether HLA type influences TCRB rearrangement.

The isolated RNA, all of it, was reverse transcribed, so expressed TCRB transcripts were what got sequenced. TCRdb's table, derived via immunoSEQ multiplex PCR, lists solely in-frame clones and lacks some. This table has 300,000 to 450,000 clones, roughly 9.8% appearing once. This clone was counted a few times. Its antigen remains unknown. Germline loops: CDR1 MNHNS, CDR2 SASEGT. The trim removed 5 bases at V and 8 bases at J, leaving 5 bases unmatched. This CDR3 is built from 13 residues. The clonotype comes from a man under 40 with type 1 diabetes. Material: central memory CD4+ T cells from blood. The rearrangement joins TRBV6-1 to TRBJ2-1; 8 bases are shared with TRBD2. CDR3 nucleotide sequence: TGTGCCAGCAGTCGGACTAGCCTGTATGAGCAGTTCTTC. Translation gives CASSRTSLYEQFF.